This T cell receptor (beta chain) was found in a study of T cell repertoires in cytomegalovirus infection. Concerning this clonotype itself: A read error may account for a junction end that differs from germline.

From the reads, TCRdb called clonotypes with MiXCR, one entry per CDR3 protein. The table has approximately 150,000 distinct CDR3 sequences, about 6.5% seen once; the top ten hold over 15%. Source material: PBMCs. The source is a human donor in good health (CMV status not recorded). Some clones in this sample may be carry-over from other donors' samples.

The CDR3 bases are TGTGCCAGTAGTTCGGCTAGCGGTACAAGAGAGGCCCAGTACTTC. As protein: CASSSASGTREAQYF. The chain has TRBV19 and TRBJ2-5, with 7 nucleotides matching TRBD2. This CDR3 has 15 residues. Germline V gives CDR1 LNHDA, CDR2 SQIVND (reference sequence).